This T cell receptor beta chain is drawn from a study of graft-versus-host responses after intestinal transplantation. Study at large: Tacrolimus and steroids were given for around three years to all recipients after anti-thymocyte globulin induction. The study, taken as a whole, reports: Detected in recipient marrow were GvH clones, some of which were first observed in ileum or blood. Patients who carried graft-donor T cell macrochimerism also had high graft-versus-host to host-versus-graft clonal ratios in their allografts. GvH clone levels peaked in circulation, and this peak was associated with early post-transplant HvG declines.

Libraries were prepared by immunoSEQ multiplex PCR; TCRdb keeps only in-frame clonotypes and omits some of them. The table shows 90,000 to 130,000 clones, with more than 80% occurring only once. Concerning this clone itself: What it recognizes is unknown. The junction departs from the called germline gene at one end, perhaps through a read error.

Germline V gene sequence: CDR1 LGHNA, CDR2 YNFKEQ. The CDR3 sequence is 14 residues long. The rearrangement uses TRBV4-2 and TRBJ2-3; 13 bases are a match to TRBD2. The sequencing here drew on unstimulated CD4+ T cells sorted from spleen or lymph node cells, taken before transplant. The clonotype comes from a human donor who was the organ donor for an intestinal transplant. CDR3 region: CASSQVVETSGRNF. The CDR3 DNA reads TGTGCCAGCAGCCAAGTTGTGGAGACTAGCGGGAGGAATTTT.